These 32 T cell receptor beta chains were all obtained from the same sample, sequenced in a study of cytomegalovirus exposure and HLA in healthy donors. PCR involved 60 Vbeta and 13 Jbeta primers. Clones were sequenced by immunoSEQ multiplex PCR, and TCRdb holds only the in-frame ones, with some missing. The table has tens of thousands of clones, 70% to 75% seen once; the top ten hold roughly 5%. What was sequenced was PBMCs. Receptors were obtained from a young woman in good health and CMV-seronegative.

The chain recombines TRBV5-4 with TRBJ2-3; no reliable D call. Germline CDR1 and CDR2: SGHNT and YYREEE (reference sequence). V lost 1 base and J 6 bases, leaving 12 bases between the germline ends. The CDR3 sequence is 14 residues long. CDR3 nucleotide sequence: TGTGCCAGCAGCTTGCGGGTTAATGAGGATACGCAGTATTTT. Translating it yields CASSLRVNEDTQYF.

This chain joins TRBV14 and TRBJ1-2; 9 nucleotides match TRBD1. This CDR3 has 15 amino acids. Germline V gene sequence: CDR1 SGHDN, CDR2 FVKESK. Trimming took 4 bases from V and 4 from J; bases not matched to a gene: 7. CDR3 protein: CASSLLGQGTYGYTF. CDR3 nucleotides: TGTGCCAGCAGCCTCCTAGGACAGGGGACCTATGGCTACACCTTC.

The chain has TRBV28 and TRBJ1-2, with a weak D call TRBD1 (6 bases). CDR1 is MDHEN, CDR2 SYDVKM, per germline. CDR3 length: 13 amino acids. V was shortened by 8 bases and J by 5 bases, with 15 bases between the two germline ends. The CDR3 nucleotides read TGTGCCAGCGGTGGGGGCGCCCAGTATGGCTACACCTTC. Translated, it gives CASGGGAQYGYTF.

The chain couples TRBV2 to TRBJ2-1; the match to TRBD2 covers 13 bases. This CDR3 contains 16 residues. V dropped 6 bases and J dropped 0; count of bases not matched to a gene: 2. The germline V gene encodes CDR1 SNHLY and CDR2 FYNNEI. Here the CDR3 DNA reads TGTGCCAGCAGGACTAGCGGGAGGAGCTCCTACAATGAGCAGTTCTTC. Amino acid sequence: CASRTSGRSSYNEQFF. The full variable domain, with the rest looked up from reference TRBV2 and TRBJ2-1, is EPEVTQTPSHQVTQMGQEVILRCVPISNHLYFYWYRQILGQKVEFLVSFYNNEISEKSEIFDDQFSVERPDGSNFTLKIRSTKLEDSAMYFCASRTSGRSSYNEQFFGPGTRLTVL.

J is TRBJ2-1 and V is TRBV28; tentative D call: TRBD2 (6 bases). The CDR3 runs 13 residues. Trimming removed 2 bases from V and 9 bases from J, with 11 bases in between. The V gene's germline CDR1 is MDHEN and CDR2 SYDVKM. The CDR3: CASSLRERGEQFF. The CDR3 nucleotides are TGTGCCAGCAGTTTACGGGAGAGGGGTGAGCAGTTCTTC.

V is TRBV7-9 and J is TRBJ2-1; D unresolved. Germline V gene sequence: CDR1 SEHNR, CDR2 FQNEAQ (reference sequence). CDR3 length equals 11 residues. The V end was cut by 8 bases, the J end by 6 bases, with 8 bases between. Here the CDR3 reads CASWSGNEQFF. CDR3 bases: TGTGCCAGCTGGAGTGGCAATGAGCAGTTCTTC.

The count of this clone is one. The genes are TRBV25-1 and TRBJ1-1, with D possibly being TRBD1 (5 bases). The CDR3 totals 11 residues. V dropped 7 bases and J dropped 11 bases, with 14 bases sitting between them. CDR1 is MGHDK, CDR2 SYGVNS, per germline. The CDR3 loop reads CASTQGVVAFF. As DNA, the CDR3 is TGTGCCAGCACTCAGGGTGTAGTGGCTTTCTTT.

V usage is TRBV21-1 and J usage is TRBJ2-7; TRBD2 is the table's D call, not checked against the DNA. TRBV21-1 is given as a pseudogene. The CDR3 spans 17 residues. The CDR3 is CASSKASRPGPPYEQYV. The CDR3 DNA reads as TGTGCCAGCAGCAAGGCCTCGCGGCCGGGTCCCCCCTACGAGCAGTACGTC.

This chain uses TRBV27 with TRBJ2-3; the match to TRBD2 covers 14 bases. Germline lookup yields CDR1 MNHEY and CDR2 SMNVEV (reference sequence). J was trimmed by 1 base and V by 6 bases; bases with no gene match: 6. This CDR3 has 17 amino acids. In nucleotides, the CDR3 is TGTGCCAGCAGAAGACTAGCGGGAGGGCCGGGCACAGATACGCAGTATTTT. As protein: CASRRLAGGPGTDTQYF.

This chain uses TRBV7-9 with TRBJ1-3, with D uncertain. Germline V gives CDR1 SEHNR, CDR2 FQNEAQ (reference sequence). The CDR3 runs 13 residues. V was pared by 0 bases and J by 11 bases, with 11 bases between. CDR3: CASSLATGRPIYF. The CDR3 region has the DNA TGTGCCAGCAGCTTAGCCACCGGGAGGCCCATATATTTT.

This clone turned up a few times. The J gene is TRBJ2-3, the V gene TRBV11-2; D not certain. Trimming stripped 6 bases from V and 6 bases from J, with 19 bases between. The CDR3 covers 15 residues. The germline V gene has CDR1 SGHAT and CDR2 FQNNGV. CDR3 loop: CASSGLYVARDTQYF. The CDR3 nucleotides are TGTGCCAGCAGTGGTCTGTATGTGGCACGCGATACGCAGTATTTT.

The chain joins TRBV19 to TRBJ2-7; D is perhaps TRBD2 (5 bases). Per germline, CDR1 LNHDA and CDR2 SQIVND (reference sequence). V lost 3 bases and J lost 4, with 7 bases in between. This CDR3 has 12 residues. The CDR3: CASSIPGYEQYF. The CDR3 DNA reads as TGTGCCAGTAGTATTCCGGGGTACGAGCAGTACTTC.

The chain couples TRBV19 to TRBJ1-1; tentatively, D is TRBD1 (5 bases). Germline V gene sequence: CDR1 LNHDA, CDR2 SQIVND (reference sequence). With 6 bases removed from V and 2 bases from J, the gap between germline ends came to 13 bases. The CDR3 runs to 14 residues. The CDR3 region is CASSFRDLNTEAFF. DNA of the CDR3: TGTGCCAGTAGCTTCAGGGATTTAAACACTGAAGCTTTCTTT.

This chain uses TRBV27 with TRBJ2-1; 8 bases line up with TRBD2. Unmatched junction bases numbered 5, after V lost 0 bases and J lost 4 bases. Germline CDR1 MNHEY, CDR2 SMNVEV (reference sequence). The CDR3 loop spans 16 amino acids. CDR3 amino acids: CASSLSPAGGYNEQFF. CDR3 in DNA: TGTGCCAGCAGTTTATCTCCGGCGGGAGGATACAATGAGCAGTTCTTC.

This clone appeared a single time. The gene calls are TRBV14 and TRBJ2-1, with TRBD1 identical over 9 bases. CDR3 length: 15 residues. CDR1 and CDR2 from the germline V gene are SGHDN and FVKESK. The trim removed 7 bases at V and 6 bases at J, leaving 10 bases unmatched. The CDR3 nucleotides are TGTGCCAGCACCCCCCTAGGGGACAGGGTCAATGAGCAGTTCTTC. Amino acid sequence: CASTPLGDRVNEQFF.

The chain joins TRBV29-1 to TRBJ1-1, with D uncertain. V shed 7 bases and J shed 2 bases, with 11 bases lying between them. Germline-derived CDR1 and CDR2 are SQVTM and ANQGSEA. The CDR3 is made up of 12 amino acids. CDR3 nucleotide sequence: TGCAGCGCAGCCCACAGAAACACTGAAGCTTTCTTT. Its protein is CSAAHRNTEAFF.

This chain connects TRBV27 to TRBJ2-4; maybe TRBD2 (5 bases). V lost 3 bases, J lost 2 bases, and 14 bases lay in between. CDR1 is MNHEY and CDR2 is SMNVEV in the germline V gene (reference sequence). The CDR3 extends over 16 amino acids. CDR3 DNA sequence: TGTGCCAGCAGTTTTGATTCGGGATTAACCAAAAACATTCAGTACTTC. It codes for CASSFDSGLTKNIQYF.

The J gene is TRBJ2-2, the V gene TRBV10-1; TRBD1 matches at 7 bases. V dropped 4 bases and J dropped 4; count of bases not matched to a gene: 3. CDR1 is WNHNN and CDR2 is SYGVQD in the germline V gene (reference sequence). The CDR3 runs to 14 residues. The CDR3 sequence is CASSGQGSTGELFF. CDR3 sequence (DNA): TGCGCCAGCAGTGGACAGGGTTCCACCGGGGAGCTGTTTTTT.

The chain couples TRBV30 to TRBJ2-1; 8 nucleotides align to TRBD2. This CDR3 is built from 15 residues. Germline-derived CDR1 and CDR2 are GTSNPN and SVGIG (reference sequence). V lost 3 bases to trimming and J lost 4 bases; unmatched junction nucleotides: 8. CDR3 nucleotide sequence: TGTGCCTGGAGGAGACTAGCGAGTCTGTACAATGAGCAGTTCTTC. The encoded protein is CAWRRLASLYNEQFF.

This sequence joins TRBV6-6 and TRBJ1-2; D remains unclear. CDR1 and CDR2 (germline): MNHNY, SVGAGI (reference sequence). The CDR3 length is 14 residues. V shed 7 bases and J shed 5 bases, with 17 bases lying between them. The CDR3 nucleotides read TGTGCCAGCAACCACGCGGGGAGGTCTTATGGCTACACCTTC. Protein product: CASNHAGRSYGYTF.

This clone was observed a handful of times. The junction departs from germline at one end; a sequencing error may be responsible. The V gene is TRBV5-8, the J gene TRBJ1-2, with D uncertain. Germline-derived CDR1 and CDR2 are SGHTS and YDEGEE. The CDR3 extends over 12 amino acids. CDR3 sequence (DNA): TGTGCCAGCAGCCTAATGGGTCCAGAGGCGGCCTTC. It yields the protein CASSLMGPEAAF.

This CDR3 reads CATSRMSLEETQYF. The CDR3 nucleotides read TGTGCCACCAGCAGAATGAGTCTGGAAGAGACCCAGTACTTC. The chain joins TRBV15 to TRBJ2-5; D gene uncertain. Looked up from germline, CDR1 is LNHNV and CDR2 is YYDKDF (reference sequence). The germline V and J ends were trimmed by 2 bases and 3 bases, with 10 bases remaining between them. CDR3 length equals 14 residues.

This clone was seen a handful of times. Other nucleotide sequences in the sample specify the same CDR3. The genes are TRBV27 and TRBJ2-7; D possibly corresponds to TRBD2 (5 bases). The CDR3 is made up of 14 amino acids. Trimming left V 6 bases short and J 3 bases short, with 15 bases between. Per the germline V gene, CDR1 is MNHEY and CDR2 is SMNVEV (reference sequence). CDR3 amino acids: CASRVVEGVYEQYV. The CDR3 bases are TGTGCCAGCAGAGTAGTAGAGGGAGTCTACGAGCAGTACGTC.

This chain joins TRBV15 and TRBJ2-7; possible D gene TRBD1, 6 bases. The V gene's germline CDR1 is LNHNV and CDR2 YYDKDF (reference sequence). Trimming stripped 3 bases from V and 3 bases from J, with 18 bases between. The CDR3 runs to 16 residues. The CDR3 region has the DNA TGTGCCACCAGCAGTGTTTCCGGGACATTCATCTACGAGCAGTACTTC. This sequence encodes CATSSVSGTFIYEQYF.

The DNA for the CDR3 is TGTGCCAGCAGTACCGGGGTTTCGCAGTACTTC. As protein: CASSTGVSQYF. J is TRBJ2-7 and V is TRBV28; tentatively, D is TRBD2 (5 bases). This CDR3 spans 11 amino acids. Per germline, CDR1 MDHEN and CDR2 SYDVKM. With 5 bases removed from V and 9 bases from J, the gap between germline ends came to 11 bases.

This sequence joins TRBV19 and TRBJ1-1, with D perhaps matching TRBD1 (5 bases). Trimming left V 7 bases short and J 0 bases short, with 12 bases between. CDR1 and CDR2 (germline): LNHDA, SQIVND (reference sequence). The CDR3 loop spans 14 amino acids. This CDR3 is CASTKRDLNTEAFF. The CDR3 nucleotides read TGTGCCAGTACAAAACGGGACTTGAACACTGAAGCTTTCTTT.

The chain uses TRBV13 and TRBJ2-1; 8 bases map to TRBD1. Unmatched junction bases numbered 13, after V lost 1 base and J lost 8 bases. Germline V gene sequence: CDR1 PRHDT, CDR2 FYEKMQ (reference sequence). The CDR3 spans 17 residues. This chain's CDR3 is CASSLARTGNLLHEQFF. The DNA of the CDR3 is TGTGCCAGCAGCTTAGCCCGGACAGGGAACTTACTCCATGAGCAGTTCTTC.

CDR3 DNA: TGTGCCAGCAGTTTAATAAATATGGGCAACACCTTC. This sequence encodes CASSLINMGNTF. V gene TRBV28 combines with J gene TRBJ1-2; no clear D gene. CDR3 size: 12 residues. Trimming took 2 bases from V and 12 from J, leaving 13 bases between them. Germline CDR1 is MDHEN and CDR2 is SYDVKM.

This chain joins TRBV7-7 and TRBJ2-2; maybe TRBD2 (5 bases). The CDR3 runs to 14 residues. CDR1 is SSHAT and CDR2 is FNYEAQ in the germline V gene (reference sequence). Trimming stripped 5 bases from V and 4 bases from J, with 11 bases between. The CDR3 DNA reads TGTGCCAGCAGCCCCGGACTGATCACCGGGGAGCTGTTTTTT. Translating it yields CASSPGLITGELFF.

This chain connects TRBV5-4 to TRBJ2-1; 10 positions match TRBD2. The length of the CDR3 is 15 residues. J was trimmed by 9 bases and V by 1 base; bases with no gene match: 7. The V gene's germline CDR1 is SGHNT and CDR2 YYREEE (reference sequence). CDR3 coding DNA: TGTGCCAGCAGCTTGTCTCTAGCGGGAGAGGGTGAGCAGTTCTTC. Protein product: CASSLSLAGEGEQFF.

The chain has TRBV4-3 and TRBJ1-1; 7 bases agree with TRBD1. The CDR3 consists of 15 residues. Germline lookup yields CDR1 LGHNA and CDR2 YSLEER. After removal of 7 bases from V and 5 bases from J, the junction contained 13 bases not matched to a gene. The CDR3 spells CASTEMGDRATEAFF. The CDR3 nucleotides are TGCGCCAGCACCGAAATGGGAGACAGGGCGACTGAAGCTTTCTTT.

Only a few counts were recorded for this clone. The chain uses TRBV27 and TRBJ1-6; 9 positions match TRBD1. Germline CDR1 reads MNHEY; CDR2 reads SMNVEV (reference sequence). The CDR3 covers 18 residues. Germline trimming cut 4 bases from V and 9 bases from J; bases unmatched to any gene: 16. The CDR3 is CASSSGQGGFSQGSPLHF. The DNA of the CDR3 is TGTGCCAGCAGTTCGGGACAGGGTGGATTTTCACAGGGTTCACCCCTCCACTTT.